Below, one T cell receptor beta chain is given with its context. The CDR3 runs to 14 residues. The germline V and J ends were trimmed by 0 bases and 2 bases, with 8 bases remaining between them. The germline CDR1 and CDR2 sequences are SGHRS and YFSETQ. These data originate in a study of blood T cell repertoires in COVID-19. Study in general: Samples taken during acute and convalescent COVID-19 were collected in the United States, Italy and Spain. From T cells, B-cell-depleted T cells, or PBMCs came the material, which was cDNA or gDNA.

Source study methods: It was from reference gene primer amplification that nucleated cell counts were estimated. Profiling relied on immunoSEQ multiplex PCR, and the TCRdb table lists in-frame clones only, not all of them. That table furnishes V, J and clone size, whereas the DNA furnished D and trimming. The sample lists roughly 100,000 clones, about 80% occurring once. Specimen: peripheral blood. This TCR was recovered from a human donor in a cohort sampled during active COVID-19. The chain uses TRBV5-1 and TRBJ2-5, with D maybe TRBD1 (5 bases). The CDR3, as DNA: TGCGCCAGCAGCTTGGCCGACAGACAAGAGACCCAGTACTTC. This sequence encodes CASSLADRQETQYF.